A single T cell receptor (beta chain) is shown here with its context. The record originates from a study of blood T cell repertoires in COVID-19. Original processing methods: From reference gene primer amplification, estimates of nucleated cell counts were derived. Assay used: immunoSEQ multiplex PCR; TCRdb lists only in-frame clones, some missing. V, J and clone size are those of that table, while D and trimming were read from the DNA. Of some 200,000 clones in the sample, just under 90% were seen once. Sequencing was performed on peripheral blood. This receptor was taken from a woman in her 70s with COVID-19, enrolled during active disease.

CDR3 in DNA: TGTGCCAGCAGGCGGACAGACAACACTGAAGCTTTCTTT. It codes for CASRRTDNTEAFF. This sequence joins TRBV7-9 and TRBJ1-1; D possibly corresponds to TRBD1 (6 bases). Deletions cut 6 bases from V and 2 bases from J, with 10 bases between. CDR1 SEHNR and CDR2 FQNEAQ come from the germline V gene (reference sequence). CDR3 size: 13 residues.